These 9 T cell receptor beta chains were all obtained from the same sample, sequenced in a study of blood T cells in healthy people across ages. Together with a sample-barcoded 5' primer, a J-beta primer mix was included in a second PCR lasting roughly 6 to 12 cycles. A single record per CDR3 protein comes from TCRdb applying MiXCR to the 5' RACE reads. This table holds over 300,000 distinct CDR3 sequences, about 52% found once. Sequences were obtained from blood. Source of these receptors: a man aged 55 to 69 in good health.

The chain couples TRBV25-1 to TRBJ2-1, with D possibly being TRBD1 (6 bases). The CDR3 is 16 amino acids. CDR1 and CDR2 from the germline V gene are MGHDK and SYGVNS. The V and J ends lost 8 bases and 6 bases respectively, with 23 bases between them. The CDR3 reads CASGPLGTGLGNEQFF. The CDR3 DNA sequence: TGTGCCAGCGGTCCTCTCGGAACAGGGCTGGGCAATGAGCAGTTCTTC.

With respect to this clonotype: A read error may explain this, as a much larger clone is one base away. The rearrangement uses TRBV10-3 and TRBJ2-6, with TRBD1 as a possible D gene (6 bases). The CDR3 consists of 14 residues. Germline V gives CDR1 ENHRY, CDR2 SYGVKD. V dropped 6 bases and J dropped 0 bases, with 6 bases sitting between them. CDR3 nucleotide sequence: TGTGCCATCAGGGACAGCTCTGGGGCCAACGTCCTGACTTTC. Protein product: CAIRDSSGANVLTF.

In this sample, this clonotype turned up a few times. V and J are TRBV7-2 and TRBJ2-1, with TRBD2 identical over 7 bases. The CDR3 runs to 13 residues. V lost 0 bases to trimming and J lost 12 bases; unmatched junction nucleotides: 5. The germline V gene has CDR1 SGHTA and CDR2 FQGNSA. CDR3 residues: CASSLAGGVAQFF. DNA for the CDR3: TGTGCCAGCAGCTTAGCGGGGGGGGTAGCGCAGTTCTTC.

A few counts support this clonotype. The chain has TRBV6-2 or TRBV6-3 and TRBJ2-7; possibly TRBD2 for D (6 bases). This CDR3 has 12 amino acids. V dropped 8 bases and J dropped 3 bases, with 11 bases sitting between them. The germline V gene has CDR1 MNHEY and CDR2 SVGEGT. Here the CDR3 reads CASGLLGYEQYF. Here the CDR3 DNA reads TGTGCCAGCGGACTACTCGGCTACGAGCAGTACTTC.

This clonotype was detected only a few times. The chain uses TRBV20-1 and TRBJ2-3; D unclear. The germline gives CDR1 DFQATT, CDR2 SNEGSKA (reference sequence). Between the trimmed V and J ends, which lost 7 bases and 5 bases, there was a span of 16 bases. The CDR3 runs 13 residues. DNA for the CDR3: TGCAGTGGGCCCCACTATCATGGAGATACGCAGTATTTT. Translated, it gives CSGPHYHGDTQYF.

The V call is TRBV28, the J call TRBJ2-2; TRBD2 agrees at 7 bases. Unmatched junction bases numbered 11, after V lost 6 bases and J lost 7 bases. Germline V gene sequence: CDR1 MDHEN, CDR2 SYDVKM. This CDR3 is 15 amino acids long. The CDR3 region is CASSRTSARGGELFF. The CDR3 bases are TGTGCCAGCAGCCGTACTAGCGCAAGGGGCGGGGAGCTGTTTTTT.

The chain has TRBV6-2 or TRBV6-3 and TRBJ2-1; TRBD2 matches 8 bases. The germline CDR1 and CDR2 sequences are MNHEY and SVGEGT. After removal of 4 bases from V and 0 bases from J, the junction contained 11 bases not matched to a gene. This CDR3 comprises 18 residues. CDR3 sequence (DNA): TGTGCCAGCAGTTTGGACAGCGGACTAGCTGGCTCCTACAATGAGCAGTTCTTC. This encodes CASSLDSGLAGSYNEQFF.

V usage is TRBV6-1 and J usage is TRBJ1-2; possibly TRBD1 for D (5 bases). The CDR3 runs to 17 residues. With 6 bases removed from V and 1 base from J, the gap between germline ends came to 21 bases. CDR1 and CDR2 from the germline V gene are MNHNS and SASEGT. In DNA, the CDR3 is TGTGCCAGCAGCCTCAATGCTCGGAGGACAATTAACTATGGCTACACCTTC. It is translated as CASSLNARRTINYGYTF.

This clonotype was seen only a few times. The V call is TRBV20-1, the J call TRBJ2-1; D is ambiguous. The V and J ends lost 5 bases and 2 bases respectively, with 4 bases between them. Germline CDR1 reads DFQATT; CDR2 reads SNEGSKA (reference sequence). The CDR3 length is 11 residues. CDR3 coding DNA: TGCAGTGCTCCCGCCTACAATGAGCAGTTCTTC. Amino acids: CSAPAYNEQFF.